The clone carrying this T cell receptor (beta chain) has a count of ten or more. Its antigen is currently unknown. CDR1 and CDR2 from the germline V gene are SGHRS and YFSETQ. The CDR3 is 12 amino acids. V lost 0 bases and J lost 3, with 3 bases in between. From the 5' RACE reads, TCRdb called clonotypes with MiXCR, one entry per CDR3 protein. This table has about 410,000 distinct CDR3 sequences, around 17% appearing once. This entry is derived from a study of T-cell memory formation after mild COVID-19. Whole-study context: For the most part, TCR clusters were specific to one donor. Study results and caveats: Contracting clones, day 15 to 85, had balanced CD4/CD8, and later expanders favored CD4+. A second wave of clones peaked on day 37, and their SARS-CoV-2 specificity went unconfirmed.

This clonotype originated in a young man who had mild COVID-19 (a few samples of this study predate the infection). Cell type and time point are not known. Sequenced material: PBMCs or a T cell subset sorted from them (not recorded which). The chain has TRBV5-1 and TRBJ2-5; no firm D call. CDR3 residues: CASSLAEETQYF. The CDR3 bases are TGCGCCAGCAGCTTGGCCGAAGAGACCCAGTACTTC.